The present TCR beta chain was sequenced within a study of radiotherapy plus CTLA-4 blockade in lung cancer. Study overall: Across the patients, objective responses occurred in about 19%, and disease control in 31%. Points from the study as a whole: According to reports, early shifts in blood T cell clones, alongside interferon-beta, forecast response most accurately. Tumor-origin TCR clones grew in blood after radiotherapy plus ipilimumab.

This CDR3 region has 19 residues. V lost 5 bases, J lost 2 bases, and 13 bases stayed unmatched. Germline CDR1 and CDR2: SGHAT and FQDESV (reference sequence). Some clones are missing from TCRdb's copy, which holds only in-frame ones; the method was immunoSEQ multiplex PCR. The table has roughly 75,000 clones, 84% seen once. Concerning this clone: The antigen remains undetermined.

With ipilimumab providing CTLA-4 blockade, focal radiation was administered to patients who had chemo-refractory metastatic non-small-cell lung cancer. Sequenced material: peripheral blood, taken from a patient treated with radiotherapy plus ipilimumab. This sequence was found in a human donor with non-small cell lung cancer who had stable disease on radiotherapy plus ipilimumab. The chain joins TRBV11-1 to TRBJ2-5, with TRBD2 matching over 14 bases. CDR3 nucleotides: TGTGCCAGCAGCAACCGACTAGCGGGGGGGCGGTCGAGTCAAGAGACCCAGTACTTC. It translates to CASSNRLAGGRSSQETQYF.